These T cell receptor beta chains were read from a single sample in a study of blood T cells in healthy people across ages. TCRdb reprocessed the 5' RACE reads with MiXCR, giving one entry per CDR3 protein. The table records around 580,000 distinct CDR3 sequences, about 45% of them present only once. The sample comprised blood. These receptors were obtained from a man older than 75 in good health. The CDR3 runs from the conserved cysteine through the conserved F or W. A D gene is named only where the DNA matches it firmly. Not all rows give a size; the values are once, few, many and, for expanded clones, a class.

D gene,J gene,V gene,clone size,CDR3 protein,CDR3 DNA
NA,TRBJ1-1,TRBV7-9,NA,CASSLGTLQSTEAFF,TGTGCCAGCAGCTTGGGGACACTACAGAGCACTGAAGCTTTCTTT
NA,TRBJ2-5,TRBV11-2,NA,CASSLEIRAGETQYF,TGTGCCAGCAGCTTAGAAATCCGGGCTGGGGAGACCCAGTACTTC
NA,TRBJ2-3,TRBV28,NA,CASINEGSSTDTQYF,TGTGCCAGCATTAACGAAGGATCTAGCACAGATACGCAGTATTTT
TRBD2,TRBJ2-1,TRBV7-8,few,CASSPRLAGGLEQFF,TGTGCCAGCAGCCCCAGACTAGCGGGAGGGCTTGAGCAGTTCTTC
NA,TRBJ2-3,TRBV6-2/TRBV6-3,NA,CASSLRAPDTQYF,TGTGCCAGCAGTCTGCGGGCGCCAGATACGCAGTATTTT
NA,TRBJ1-1,TRBV20-1,once,CSASRGGDTEAFF,TGCAGTGCTAGCAGGGGAGGGGACACTGAAGCTTTCTTT
NA,TRBJ1-4,TRBV27,NA,CASSLGRREKLFF,TGTGCCAGCAGCTTGGGGCGGCGGGAAAAACTGTTTTTT
NA,TRBJ1-1,TRBV25-1,NA,CASSQSDTEAFF,TGTGCCAGCAGTCAATCTGACACTGAAGCTTTCTTT
TRBD1,TRBJ2-1,TRBV28,few,CASSLVWTGAHNEQFF,TGTGCCAGCAGTTTAGTCTGGACAGGTGCCCACAATGAGCAGTTCTTC
NA,TRBJ2-2,TRBV5-1,NA,CASSLSDQGANTGELFF,TGCGCCAGCAGCTTGAGTGATCAAGGAGCGAACACCGGGGAGCTGTTTTTT
NA,TRBJ2-7,TRBV10-3,NA,CAISESSGAGEQYF,TGTGCCATCAGTGAGTCGTCAGGGGCCGGGGAGCAGTACTTC
NA,TRBJ2-1,TRBV7-9,few,CASSLEGGVNEQFF,TGTGCCAGCAGCTTAGAGGGAGGTGTAAATGAGCAGTTCTTC
NA,TRBJ2-7,TRBV15,NA,CATSRAAGLSYEQYF,TGTGCCACCAGCAGAGCTGCGGGACTCAGCTACGAGCAGTACTTC
NA,TRBJ2-3,TRBV18,NA,CASSPRRGATDTQYF,TGTGCCAGCTCACCACGCCGGGGTGCGACAGATACGCAGTATTTT
NA,TRBJ1-1,TRBV11-2,NA,CAGSQQGYTEAFF,TGTGCCGGCAGCCAACAGGGATACACTGAAGCTTTCTTT
TRBD2,TRBJ2-4,TRBV28,NA,CASSYSGRGGGAKNIQYF,TGTGCCAGCAGTTATAGCGGGAGAGGGGGGGGAGCCAAAAACATTCAGTACTTC
NA,TRBJ2-5,TRBV7-2,few,CASSPHGQETQYF,TGTGCCAGCAGCCCCCACGGGCAAGAGACCCAGTACTTC
NA,TRBJ1-2,TRBV6-5,many,CASSEGGPGDGYTF,TGTGCCAGCAGTGAGGGGGGTCCTGGCGATGGCTACACCTTC
NA,TRBJ2-7,TRBV20-1,NA,CSARAGGTRHSYEQYF,TGCAGTGCTAGAGCAGGTGGCACCAGGCACTCCTACGAGCAGTACTTC
NA,TRBJ1-5,TRBV7-9,few,CASSLGRGGYSNQPQHF,TGTGCCAGCAGCTTGGGCAGGGGAGGATATAGCAATCAGCCCCAGCATTTT
NA,TRBJ2-1,TRBV7-9,few,CASSLVGIYNEQFF,TGTGCCAGCAGCTTGGTCGGGATCTACAATGAGCAGTTCTTC
NA,TRBJ2-6,TRBV4-3,NA,CASSQDVSAYSSGANVLTF,TGCGCCAGCAGCCAAGATGTATCGGCCTACAGCTCTGGGGCCAACGTCCTGACTTTC
TRBD2,TRBJ2-7,TRBV20-1,few,CSASIRVTSADEQYF,TGCAGTGCTAGTATCCGCGTGACTAGCGCGGACGAGCAGTACTTC
NA,TRBJ2-5,TRBV20-1,once,CSANTGETQYF,TGCAGTGCTAACACTGGGGAGACCCAGTACTTC
NA,TRBJ1-6,TRBV4-3,NA,CASSNTGRGFNSPLHF,TGCGCCAGCAGCAACACAGGAAGGGGCTTTAATTCACCCCTCCACTTT
NA,TRBJ1-1,TRBV7-2,few,CASSPSRQDEAFF,TGTGCCAGCAGCCCCTCCCGACAGGATGAAGCTTTCTTT
NA,TRBJ1-1,TRBV7-2,few,CASSEGARNTEAFF,TGTGCCAGCAGCGAAGGCGCGCGCAACACTGAAGCTTTCTTT
NA,TRBJ2-7,TRBV21-1,few,CASSQVWEGTYEQYF,TGTGCCAGCAGCCAAGTGTGGGAGGGAACCTACGAGCAGTACTTC
TRBD2,TRBJ2-5,TRBV20-1,NA,CSARVPSGTETQYF,TGCAGTGCTAGAGTCCCTAGCGGAACAGAGACCCAGTACTTC
NA,TRBJ2-1,TRBV11-1,few,CASRSEGAHLNEQFF,TGTGCCAGCAGATCGGAGGGGGCGCATCTCAATGAGCAGTTCTTC
TRBD1,TRBJ2-6,TRBV6-1,many,CASSRTGGTFSGANVLTF,TGTGCCAGCAGTCGCACAGGGGGAACGTTCTCTGGGGCCAACGTCCTGACTTTC
NA,TRBJ1-6,TRBV6-5,NA,CASSTPGTHGLHF,TGTGCCAGCAGTACCCCTGGGACCCATGGCCTCCACTTT
TRBD1,TRBJ2-1,TRBV30,NA,CAWSGQGEGEQFF,TGTGCCTGGTCAGGACAGGGAGAGGGTGAGCAGTTCTTC
NA,TRBJ1-1,TRBV19,NA,CASSILGQTEAFF,TGTGCCAGTAGTATACTCGGGCAGACTGAAGCTTTCTTT
NA,TRBJ2-5,TRBV10-3,NA,CAISEPRGGETQYF,TGTGCCATCAGTGAACCTAGGGGTGGTGAGACCCAGTACTTC
TRBD1,TRBJ2-7,TRBV27,NA,CASSLLGSGPGQRLYEQYF,TGTGCCAGCAGTTTATTGGGGTCGGGGCCGGGACAGAGACTCTACGAGCAGTACTTC
NA,TRBJ2-1,TRBV12-3/TRBV12-4,NA,CASSQRANPGDLYNEQFF,TGTGCCAGCAGTCAACGAGCCAACCCGGGGGATCTCTACAATGAGCAGTTCTTC
NA,TRBJ2-1,TRBV7-2,few,CASSRGLSNNEQFF,TGTGCCAGCAGTAGGGGACTCAGTAACAATGAGCAGTTCTTC
TRBD1,TRBJ1-6,TRBV4-1,NA,CASSQERGGGSPLHF,TGCGCCAGCAGCCAGGAGAGAGGGGGCGGTTCACCCCTCCACTTT
NA,TRBJ2-1,TRBV25-1,NA,CASGASASSYNEQFF,TGTGCCAGTGGAGCTAGCGCGAGCTCCTACAATGAGCAGTTCTTC
NA,TRBJ2-7,TRBV7-9,few,CASSRGGGSSYEQYF,TGTGCCAGCAGCCGAGGGGGTGGCAGCTCCTACGAGCAGTACTTC
TRBD2,TRBJ2-3,TRBV7-8,few,CASSLLAGPSTDTQYF,TGTGCCAGCAGCTTGCTAGCGGGACCTAGCACAGATACGCAGTATTTT
NA,TRBJ2-5,TRBV29-1,few,CSVWQETQYF,TGCAGCGTTTGGCAAGAGACCCAGTACTTC
TRBD1,TRBJ1-1,TRBV12-3/TRBV12-4,NA,CASTRTGGLGTEAFF,TGTGCCAGCACCCGGACAGGGGGCCTCGGCACTGAAGCTTTCTTT
NA,TRBJ2-7,TRBV7-9,NA,CASSSGGTAPYEQYF,TGTGCCAGCAGCTCAGGGGGGACAGCACCCTACGAGCAGTACTTC